This T cell receptor (beta chain) was identified in a study of blood T cell repertoires in COVID-19. Study summary: Sample material is recorded as cDNA or gDNA derived from T cells, B-cell-depleted T cells, or PBMCs.

Clones were sequenced by immunoSEQ multiplex PCR, and TCRdb holds only the in-frame ones, with some missing. This table has about 140,000 clones, less than 80% appearing once. V trimming: 3 bases; J trimming: 5 bases; junction bases outside the gene matches: 8. Germline V gene data show CDR1 as LGHDT and CDR2 as YNNKEL (reference sequence). This CDR3 region has 15 residues. The chain couples TRBV3-1 (or the pseudogene TRBV3-2) to TRBJ2-3; 7 positions match TRBD2. The sample taken for sequencing was peripheral blood. This clonotype was sampled from a woman of 80 years or more with active or convalescent COVID-19. DNA of the CDR3: TGTGCCAGCAGCCAGGGAGGGTACGCGGGAGATACGCAGTATTTT. This codes for CASSQGGYAGDTQYF.